The 11 T cell receptor beta chains below all came from one sample that was sequenced in a study of T cells in Graves' hyperthyroidism and ophthalmopathy. The TCR beta CDR3 regions underwent amplification using RNA transcripts as the source. Initially, a first-round RT-PCR of the TCR CDR3 employed the HTBI primer set. TCRdb processed the multiplex PCR reads anew with MiXCR; each CDR3 protein has one entry. The sample carries 620,000 or so distinct CDR3 sequences, more than 12% recorded once. Sequencing was carried out using blood. The receptors derive from a woman aged 45-59 years with Graves' ophthalmopathy.

This clonotype has at least ten counts. The V gene is TRBV20-1, the J gene TRBJ2-7; D is undetermined. V was pared by 0 bases and J by 3 bases, with 9 bases between. The CDR3 is 13 amino acids. Germline lookup yields CDR1 DFQATT and CDR2 SNEGSKA (reference sequence). As DNA, the CDR3 is TGCAGTGCTAGAGATCGGCTAGTCTACGAGCAGTACTTC. Protein sequence: CSARDRLVYEQYF.

V is TRBV15 and J is TRBJ1-1; D might be TRBD1 (5 bases). The CDR3 sequence is 13 residues long. Germline CDR1 LNHNV, CDR2 YYDKDF (reference sequence). The V end was cut by 3 bases, the J end by 6 bases, with 11 bases between. For the CDR3, the DNA is TGTGCCACCAGCAGGGGCAGGGAACCTGAAGCTTTCTTT. Translated: CATSRGREPEAFF.

The chain uses TRBV20-1 and TRBJ1-5; TRBD1 aligns across 8 bases. The CDR3 has 16 residues. Germline V gene lookup returns CDR1 DFQATT and CDR2 SNEGSKA (reference sequence). V shed 0 bases, J shed 2 bases, and the junction held 6 bases outside the gene matches. The CDR3 here is CSAREWTGLGNQPQHF. As DNA, the CDR3 is TGCAGTGCTAGAGAGTGGACAGGGTTGGGCAATCAGCCCCAGCATTTT.

This clonotype showed up just a few times. The chain joins TRBV19 to TRBJ2-1; tentatively, D is TRBD2 (5 bases). Trimming shortened V by 6 bases and J by 1 base, and 10 bases separated the two germline ends. From germline, CDR1 is LNHDA and CDR2 SQIVND (reference sequence). This CDR3 comprises 14 residues. The CDR3 region has the DNA TGTGCCAGTAGGAAGGCGGGTTCCTACAATGAGCAGTTCTTC. This encodes CASRKAGSYNEQFF.

This clonotype occurred many times. The CDR3 sequence is CASHSSGTRGSYNEQFF. CDR3 bases: TGTGCCAGCCACTCCTCGGGGACCCGGGGCTCCTACAATGAGCAGTTCTTC. The chain carries TRBV28 and TRBJ2-1; D is perhaps TRBD1 or TRBD2 (5 bases each). This CDR3 region has 17 residues. Trimming cost V 8 bases and J 0 bases, with 20 bases left between them. Germline values: CDR1 MDHEN, CDR2 SYDVKM.

This clonotype has only a few counts. V and J are TRBV4-3 and TRBJ1-1; D ambiguous. From germline, CDR1 is LGHNA and CDR2 YSLEER. The CDR3 sequence is 15 residues long. With 0 bases removed from V and 0 bases from J, the gap between germline ends came to 8 bases. The chain's CDR3 is CASSQDWMLNTEAFF. The CDR3 DNA is TGCGCCAGCAGCCAAGACTGGATGCTGAACACTGAAGCTTTCTTT.

This clonotype has ten or more counts. The chain couples TRBV29-1 to TRBJ2-7; D is tentatively TRBD1 or TRBD2 (5 bases each). V shed 6 bases and J shed 4 bases, with 10 bases lying between them. This CDR3 comprises 11 residues. The germline gives CDR1 SQVTM, CDR2 ANQGSEA. CDR3 DNA sequence: TGCAGCGTCGTGGGACGGTACGAGCAGTACTTC. It codes for CSVVGRYEQYF.

This clonotype was observed many times. The chain is built from TRBV28 and TRBJ2-7, with D possibly matching TRBD1 (5 bases). V was cut by 6 bases and J by 1 base, with 13 bases left in between. Germline assignment: CDR1 MDHEN and CDR2 SYDVKM. The CDR3 consists of 14 residues. The CDR3 loop is CASRGQVDSYEQYF. In DNA form, the CDR3 reads TGTGCCAGCAGGGGGCAGGTTGATTCCTACGAGCAGTACTTC. Full variable domain (outside the CDR3, taken from reference TRBV28 and TRBJ2-7): DVKVTQSSRYLVKRTGEKVFLECVQDMDHENMFWYRQDPGLGLRLIYFSYDVKMKEKGDIPEGYSVSREKKERFSLILESASTNQTSMYLCASRGQVDSYEQYFGPGTRLTVT.

The chain uses TRBV4-2 and TRBJ2-2; 9 bases fit TRBD2. Germline V gene lookup returns CDR1 LGHNA and CDR2 YNFKEQ. Trimming took 2 bases from V and 2 from J; bases not matched to a gene: 6. The CDR3 is 17 amino acids. This chain's CDR3 is CASSQLTGTSNTGELFF. The CDR3 region has the DNA TGTGCCAGCAGCCAACTAACCGGGACTAGCAACACCGGGGAGCTGTTTTTT.

This clonotype was detected ten times or more. The gene calls are TRBV28 and TRBJ2-7; 8 nucleotides agree with TRBD2. Per germline, CDR1 MDHEN and CDR2 SYDVKM. CDR3 length: 18 residues. V trimming: 6 bases; J trimming: 4 bases; junction bases outside the gene matches: 20. For the CDR3, the DNA is TGTGCCAGCAGCTTCGGGGACATCAGGACTAGCACTTCGTACGAGCAGTACTTC. Its protein is CASSFGDIRTSTSYEQYF.

This clonotype came up many times. The chain joins TRBV7-3 to TRBJ2-7, with D perhaps matching TRBD1 (5 bases). The CDR3 runs 15 residues. Germline CDR1 SGHTA, CDR2 FQGTGA. Trimming removed 0 bases from V and 3 bases from J, with 12 bases in between. The chain's CDR3 is CASSLTQGASYEQYF. The CDR3 coding sequence is TGTGCCAGCAGCTTAACGCAAGGGGCTAGCTACGAGCAGTACTTC.